This TCR beta chain emerged from a study of Tregs in tolerant kidney transplant recipients. Looking at the study overall: Mixed chimerism was transient after nonmyeloablative marrow transplants from related graft donors.

Regarding this clone: The target antigen is unknown.

This CDR3 is built from 15 residues. CDR1 is SGHDT, CDR2 YYEEEE, per germline. V lost 2 bases to trimming and J lost 0 bases, with 11 bases between them. Findings and caveats of the study: Changing PCR primers prevented nucleotide comparison between some patients' samples.

TCRdb keeps only in-frame clones here, not all; method: immunoSEQ multiplex PCR. The sample has tens of thousands of clones, more than 85% seen once. The chain joins TRBV5-6 to TRBJ2-5; maybe TRBD2 (6 bases). The source is a human donor who received a combined kidney and bone marrow transplant. The sample consisted of CD4+ T cells from blood, taken before the transplant. Written as DNA, the CDR3 is TGTGCCAGCAGCTTCGGAGCGGGTAACCAAGAGACCCAGTACTTC. Translation: CASSFGAGNQETQYF.